This TCR beta chain came from a study of cytomegalovirus exposure and HLA in healthy donors. Notes on the study in general: Later analysis identified a missense DCLRE1C variant that was linked to TCR beta V- and J-gene trimming. Cytomegalovirus-associated status was assigned to about 170 TCR beta chains.

A single count supports this clone. No antigen is known for it. Between the trimmed V and J ends, which lost 4 bases and 2 bases, there was a span of 11 bases. Germline assignment: CDR1 SGHRS and CDR2 YFSETQ. This CDR3 spans 14 amino acids. Use of 60 Vbeta and 13 Jbeta primers characterized the PCR. TCRdb keeps only in-frame clones here, not all; method: immunoSEQ multiplex PCR. Of about 120,000 clones in the sample, over 60% were seen once. Sequencing used PBMCs. The gene calls are TRBV5-1 and TRBJ2-3, with D possibly TRBD2 on 6 matching bases. This TCR was sampled from a young man in good health and CMV-seronegative. The chain's CDR3 is CASSHGTSTDTQYF. The CDR3 DNA sequence: TGCGCCAGCAGCCACGGGACTTCCACAGATACGCAGTATTTT. Full variable domain (remainder filled in from reference TRBV5-1 and TRBJ2-3): KAGVTQTPRYLIKTRGQQVTLSCSPISGHRSVSWYQQTPGQGLQFLFEYFSETQRNKGNFPGRFSGRQFSNSRSEMNVSTLELGDSALYLCASSHGTSTDTQYFGPGTRLTVL.